Below, 27 T cell receptor beta chains from the same sample are listed, as sequenced in a study of blood T cells in healthy people across ages. PCR was performed a second time for about 7 to 12 cycles using a sample-barcoded 5' primer and a J-beta primer mix. MiXCR, run by TCRdb on the 5' RACE reads, gives a single entry per CDR3 protein. This table holds fewer than 2 million distinct CDR3 sequences, about two fifths found once. Sample: blood. The receptor source for this set is a human donor in good health.

This clonotype came up a few times. V is TRBV7-2 and J is TRBJ2-6; D is uncertain. Germline CDR1 reads SGHTA; CDR2 reads FQGNSA. There are 14 residues in the CDR3. V lost 4 bases, J lost 1 base, and 5 bases lay in between. Here the CDR3 reads CASSSASGANVLTF. The CDR3 DNA sequence: TGTGCCAGCAGCTCGGCGTCTGGGGCCAACGTCCTGACTTTC.

Worth noting for this clonotype: Sequence at one end of the junction differs from germline and may be a read error. CDR3 sequence: CAGSSASGGNQETQYF. The CDR3, as DNA: TGTGCCGGCAGTTCTGCTAGCGGGGGAAATCAAGAGACCCAGTACTTC. The genes are TRBV12-3 or TRBV12-4 and TRBJ2-5; TRBD2 matches 10 bases. The CDR3 consists of 16 residues.

The V and J genes are TRBV28 and TRBJ1-4, with D tentatively TRBD1 (5 bases). The V gene's germline CDR1 is MDHEN and CDR2 SYDVKM. The CDR3 runs to 15 residues. V was trimmed by 7 bases and J by 14 bases, leaving 26 bases between them. CDR3 bases: TGTGCCAGCATCTCCTCTATGGGGACGGGGAAAGATCTGTTTTTT. Its translation: CASISSMGTGKDLFF.

The J gene is TRBJ2-1, the V gene TRBV5-6, with D possibly TRBD1 on 6 matching bases. Germline CDR1 SGHDT, CDR2 YYEEEE. Trimming took off 4 bases at V and 8 bases at J, with 16 bases between the two ends. This CDR3 comprises 14 residues. The CDR3 DNA reads as TGTGCCAGCAGCCACTCGGACAGAGGGCATGAGCAGTTCTTC. This gives the protein CASSHSDRGHEQFF.

This clonotype was observed a few times. The chain recombines TRBV15 with TRBJ2-5, with D unclear. Trimming removed 5 bases from V and 11 bases from J, with 18 bases in between. The germline V gene encodes CDR1 LNHNV and CDR2 YYDKDF (reference sequence). The CDR3 covers 13 residues. The CDR3 spells CATSGWEVIGQYF. In DNA, the CDR3 is TGTGCCACCAGCGGCTGGGAAGTGATCGGGCAGTACTTC.

This clonotype has more than one count but fewer than ten. The rearrangement links TRBV10-3 to TRBJ2-7; D ambiguous. Germline CDR1 and CDR2: ENHRY and SYGVKD. The germline V and J ends were trimmed by 3 bases and 7 bases, with 16 bases remaining between them. CDR3 size: 14 residues. CDR3 sequence: CAISDPTRAREQYF. The DNA for the CDR3 is TGTGCCATCAGTGACCCAACCCGGGCGAGGGAGCAGTACTTC.

This clonotype was observed a few times. V and J are TRBV28 and TRBJ2-1, with D unclear. The CDR3 is 15 residues long. Deletions cut 1 base from V and 6 bases from J, with 13 bases between. The germline V gene has CDR1 MDHEN and CDR2 SYDVKM. CDR3: CASSLSIPMGNEQFF. The CDR3 DNA follows: TGTGCCAGCAGTTTATCCATCCCGATGGGCAATGAGCAGTTCTTC.

The sample holds a few counts of this clonotype. The genes are TRBV7-2 and TRBJ2-5; 11 positions agree with TRBD1. The CDR3 runs to 15 residues. The junction had 6 bases not matched to a gene; V was cut back by 4 bases and J by 5 bases. Germline loops: CDR1 SGHTA, CDR2 FQGNSA. The DNA for the CDR3 is TGTGCCAGCAGCTCCAGGACAGGGGGCCCGGAGACCCAGTACTTC. Residues: CASSSRTGGPETQYF.

This chain uses TRBV7-2 with TRBJ2-3, with D maybe TRBD2 (7 bases). V was shortened by 3 bases and J by 9 bases, with 16 bases between the two germline ends. There are 14 residues in the CDR3. In germline, CDR1 is SGHTA, CDR2 FQGNSA. The CDR3 bases are TGTGCCAGCAGCTTGGATGGGACGGGGGGCACGCAGTATTTT. This sequence encodes CASSLDGTGGTQYF.

The chain uses TRBV13 and TRBJ1-1, with TRBD1 identical over 9 bases. The CDR3 contains 15 residues. Germline loops: CDR1 PRHDT, CDR2 FYEKMQ (reference sequence). J was trimmed by 1 base and V by 4 bases; bases with no gene match: 4. CDR3 region: CASSSSGQGNTEAFF. The CDR3 DNA reads as TGTGCCAGCAGCTCCTCGGGACAGGGGAACACTGAAGCTTTCTTT.

Notes on this clonotype: At one end the junction does not follow the germline gene, possibly because of a read error. The chain has TRBV13 and TRBJ2-6; 8 nucleotides line up with TRBD1. CDR1 PRHDT and CDR2 FYEKMQ come from the germline V gene (reference sequence). This CDR3 has 15 residues. The DNA of the CDR3 is TGTGCCAGCAGCTCCAGGGGGCTTGGGACCAACGTCCTGACTTTC. As protein: CASSSRGLGTNVLTF.

The chain links TRBV7-8 to TRBJ1-6; 7 nucleotides agree with TRBD1. J gave up 6 bases and V 3 bases, and 8 bases lay outside the gene matches. The CDR3 length is 16 residues. The V gene's germline CDR1 is SGHVS and CDR2 FQNEAQ. CDR3 sequence: CASSFTRGISNSPLHF. The CDR3 DNA is TGTGCCAGCAGCTTCACCAGGGGGATAAGTAATTCACCCCTCCACTTT.

The chain joins TRBV20-1 to TRBJ1-6, with 8 bases fitting TRBD1. The ends lost 6 bases at V and 7 bases at J; junction bases unmatched: 11. The CDR3 spans 15 residues. Germline V gene sequence: CDR1 DFQATT, CDR2 SNEGSKA (reference sequence). CDR3 protein: CSASRGQGANSPLHF. For the CDR3, the DNA is TGCAGTGCATCAAGGGGGCAGGGGGCGAATTCACCCCTCCACTTT.

J is TRBJ2-4 and V is TRBV20-1; D may be TRBD2 (5 bases). V dropped 5 bases and J dropped 7 bases, with 15 bases sitting between them. The CDR3 totals 13 residues. CDR1 and CDR2 (germline): DFQATT, SNEGSKA (reference sequence). CDR3 DNA sequence: TGCAGTGCTCCCGGGGAACTTTCGAACATTCAGTACTTC. Its translation is CSAPGELSNIQYF.

In this sample, this clonotype turned up a few times. The gene calls are TRBV29-1 and TRBJ2-3; D gene ambiguous. Trimming took 7 bases from V and 0 from J, leaving 11 bases between them. CDR1 and CDR2 (germline): SQVTM, ANQGSEA. The CDR3 is 13 residues long. CDR3 in DNA: TGCAGCGCAATTGGCAGAAGCACAGATACGCAGTATTTT. This encodes CSAIGRSTDTQYF.

As for this clonotype: The junction shows a germline mismatch at one end, possibly a read error. V and J are TRBV5-6 and TRBJ2-4; the match to TRBD2 covers 9 bases. CDR3 size: 14 residues. In germline, CDR1 is SGHDT, CDR2 YYEEEE. The CDR3 is CASTPSGNSYEQYF. CDR3 sequence (DNA): TGTGCCAGCACCCCTAGCGGGAACTCCTACGAGCAGTACTTT.

This chain connects TRBV12-3 or TRBV12-4 to TRBJ2-1; D may match TRBD1 or TRBD2 (5 bases each). Trimming left V 6 bases short and J 9 bases short, with 15 bases between. This CDR3 region has 13 residues. CDR3 coding DNA: TGTGCCAGCAGCCCCGGGACCCACAGTGAGCAGTTCTTC. It specifies CASSPGTHSEQFF.

This chain joins TRBV18 and TRBJ2-7, with D hard to call. The CDR3 is made up of 14 amino acids. V dropped 2 bases and J dropped 2 bases, with 10 bases sitting between them. Germline CDR1 is KGHSH and CDR2 is LQKENI. The CDR3 protein is CASSPSQSAYEQYF. DNA of the CDR3: TGTGCCAGCTCACCATCTCAGAGCGCCTACGAGCAGTACTTC.

The V gene is TRBV12-3 or TRBV12-4, the J gene TRBJ1-1, with D unclear. The CDR3 has 14 amino acids. With 1 base removed from V and 3 bases from J, the gap between germline ends came to 9 bases. The CDR3 protein is CASSLGAQDTEAFF. The CDR3, as DNA: TGTGCCAGCAGTTTAGGTGCCCAGGACACTGAAGCTTTCTTT.

Comment on this clonotype: Germline and junction disagree at one end, which may indicate a read error. The genes are TRBV11-2 and TRBJ2-1; D tentatively fits TRBD1 or TRBD2 (5 bases each). The CDR3 sequence is 15 residues long. The germline CDR1 and CDR2 sequences are SGHAT and FQNNGV. The CDR3 sequence: CASSLRVGRNNELFF. The CDR3, as DNA: TGTGCCAGCAGCTTAAGGGTGGGACGAAACAATGAGCTGTTCTTC.

The J gene is TRBJ1-3, the V gene TRBV7-9, with D maybe TRBD1 (5 bases). Germline V gene sequence: CDR1 SEHNR, CDR2 FQNEAQ (reference sequence). The CDR3 is 15 residues long. Deletions cut 3 bases from V and 4 bases from J, with 13 bases between. The DNA of the CDR3 is TGTGCCAGCAGCTTGGAAGGAGGGACCGGAAACACCATATATTTT. It specifies CASSLEGGTGNTIYF.

V and J are TRBV27 and TRBJ1-2, with D perhaps TRBD1 (6 bases). The germline V gene encodes CDR1 MNHEY and CDR2 SMNVEV (reference sequence). V was clipped by 5 bases and J by 8 bases, with 9 bases between them. The CDR3 runs to 11 residues. CDR3 DNA sequence: TGTGCCAGCAGTGGGGGGCAAGGCTACACCTTC. As protein: CASSGGQGYTF.

This clonotype was detected only a few times. One end of the junction does not line up with germline, which may come from a read error. The rearrangement links TRBV7-2 to TRBJ2-4; D is uncertain. The closer fit of TRBJ2-7 to the DNA end suggests the J call may be wrong. The germline V gene encodes CDR1 SGHTA and CDR2 FQGNSA. There are 15 residues in the CDR3. This chain's CDR3 is CAGSVSSVGDYEQYF. The CDR3 DNA follows: TGTGCCGGCAGCGTATCCTCGGTTGGGGATTACGAGCAGTACTTC.

The genes are TRBV20-1 and TRBJ1-2; 10 nucleotides agree with TRBD1. This CDR3 has 14 residues. Germline CDR1 reads DFQATT; CDR2 reads SNEGSKA (reference sequence). The trim removed 5 bases at V and 1 base at J, leaving 4 bases unmatched. This CDR3 is CSADRDRGNYGYTF. For the CDR3, the DNA is TGCAGTGCTGACCGGGACAGGGGTAACTATGGCTACACCTTC.

To note about this clonotype: A single base separates this from a much larger clone, so it may be a read error. The chain links TRBV20-1 to TRBJ1-6; tentative D call: TRBD1 (6 bases). V gave up 6 bases and J gave up 7 bases, with 13 bases separating them. Germline V gene sequence: CDR1 DFQATT, CDR2 SNEGSKA (reference sequence). The CDR3 is 13 amino acids. The CDR3, as DNA: TGCAGTGCCGGAACAGGGATCAATTCACCCCTCCACTTT. It is translated as CSAGTGINSPLHF.

This clonotype showed up just a few times. J is TRBJ1-4 and V is TRBV7-2; no clear D gene. Germline assignment: CDR1 SGHTA and CDR2 FQGNSA. The CDR3 has 14 amino acids. Trimming removed 2 bases at V and 6 bases at J, with 10 bases between. The DNA of the CDR3 is TGTGCCAGCAGCTTAAATAAGGCGGATGAAAAACTGTTTTTT. Translated: CASSLNKADEKLFF.

V usage is TRBV3-1 and J usage is TRBJ2-5; 7 bases align to TRBD2. Trimming took 0 bases from V and 12 from J; bases not matched to a gene: 10. The CDR3 runs 14 residues. CDR1 is LGHDT and CDR2 is YNNKEL in the germline V gene (reference sequence). The CDR3 DNA is TGTGCCAGCAGCCAAGATCTCGGTCGGGGGGTCGAGTACTTC. Encoded protein: CASSQDLGRGVEYF.